This T cell receptor beta chain is from a study of T-cell reconstitution after alpha-beta-depleted transplantation in children. Regarding the study as a whole: There were reportedly several hundred expanded graft clones from which alpha-beta T cells came about two months after transplant. The high TCRbeta diversity at day 60 in some patients came from surviving recipient T cells and thymic progenitors. The authors attributed T-cell counts and diversity one year after transplant mostly to newly produced T cells.

Library preparation (for TCRbeta) was performed with unique molecular identifiers. In TCRdb, the PCR reads were re-called with MiXCR into one record per CDR3 protein. The sample yields about 510,000 distinct CDR3 sequences, 11% seen once. Turning to this clonotype: Its cognate antigen is unknown.

Sequenced here: PBMCs, mostly from graft donor cells, sampled 180 days after TCRalphabeta/CD19-depleted stem cell transplant. This receptor was taken from a female patient between 2 and 15 years old who had a stem cell transplant for aplastic anemia, so the T cells may come from the graft donor.

The chain's CDR3 is CASGPRRGTGELFF. CDR3 sequence (DNA): TGTGCCAGCGGCCCCCGCCGAGGGACCGGGGAGCTGTTTTTT. V usage is TRBV5-6 and J usage is TRBJ2-2, with D tentatively TRBD2 (5 bases). V lost 7 bases and J lost 5, with 15 bases in between. The germline CDR1 and CDR2 sequences are SGHDT and YYEEEE. CDR3 length equals 14 residues.